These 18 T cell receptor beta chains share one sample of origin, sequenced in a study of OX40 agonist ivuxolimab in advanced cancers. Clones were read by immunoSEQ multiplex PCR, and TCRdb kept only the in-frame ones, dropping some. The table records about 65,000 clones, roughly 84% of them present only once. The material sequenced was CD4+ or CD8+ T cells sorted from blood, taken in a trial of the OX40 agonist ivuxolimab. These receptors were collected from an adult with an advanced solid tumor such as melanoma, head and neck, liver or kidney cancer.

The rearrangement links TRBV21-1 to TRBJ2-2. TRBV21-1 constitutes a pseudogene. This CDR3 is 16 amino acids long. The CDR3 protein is CASSKFPGSQTGELFF. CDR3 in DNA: TGTGCCAGCAGCAAATTCCCAGGGAGTCAAACCGGGGAGCTGTTTTTT.

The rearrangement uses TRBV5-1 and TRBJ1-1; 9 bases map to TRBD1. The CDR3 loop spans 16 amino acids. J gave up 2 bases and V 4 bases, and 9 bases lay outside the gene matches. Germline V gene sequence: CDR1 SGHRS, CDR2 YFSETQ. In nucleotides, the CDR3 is TGCGCCAGCAGCGCAGGACAGGGGAGCGGAAACACTGAAGCTTTCTTT. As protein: CASSAGQGSGNTEAFF.

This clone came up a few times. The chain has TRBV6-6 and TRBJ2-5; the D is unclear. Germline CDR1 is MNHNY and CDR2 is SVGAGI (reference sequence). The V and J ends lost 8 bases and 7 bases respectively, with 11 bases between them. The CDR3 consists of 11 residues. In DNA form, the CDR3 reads TGTGCCAGCGCACTTGGCGGGACCCAGTACTTC. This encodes CASALGGTQYF.

For the CDR3, the DNA is TGTGCCAGCAGAGGCGGGACAGAAAACACTGAAGCTTTCTTT. Translated: CASRGGTENTEAFF. V is TRBV27 and J is TRBJ1-1, with 7 nucleotides matching TRBD1. The CDR3 covers 14 residues. CDR1 is MNHEY, CDR2 SMNVEV, per germline (reference sequence). With V trimmed by 6 bases and J by 2 bases, 6 bases remained unmatched.

CDR3: CASSPFDSMYEQYF. DNA for the CDR3: TGTGCCAGCAGCCCATTCGACTCTATGTACGAGCAGTACTTC. The V gene is TRBV5-6, the J gene TRBJ2-7; D remains ambiguous. V lost 4 bases and J lost 4, with 15 bases in between. Germline CDR1 and CDR2: SGHDT and YYEEEE. The CDR3 has 14 residues.

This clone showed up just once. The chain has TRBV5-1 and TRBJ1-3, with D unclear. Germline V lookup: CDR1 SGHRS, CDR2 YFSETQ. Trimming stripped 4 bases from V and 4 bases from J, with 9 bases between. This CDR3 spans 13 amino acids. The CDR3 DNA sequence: TGCGCCAGCAGCGGAAGCCAGGGAAACACCATATATTTT. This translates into CASSGSQGNTIYF. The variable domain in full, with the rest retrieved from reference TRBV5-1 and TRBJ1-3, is KAGVTQTPRYLIKTRGQQVTLSCSPISGHRSVSWYQQTPGQGLQFLFEYFSETQRNKGNFPGRFSGRQFSNSRSEMNVSTLELGDSALYLCASSGSQGNTIYFGEGSWLTVV.

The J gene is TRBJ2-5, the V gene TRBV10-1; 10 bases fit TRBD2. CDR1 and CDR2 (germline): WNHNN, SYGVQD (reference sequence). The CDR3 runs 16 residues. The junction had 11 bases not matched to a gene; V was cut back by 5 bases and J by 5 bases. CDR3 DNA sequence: TGCGCCAGCAGTCGACTAGCGGGCCAAAGGGGGGAGACCCAGTACTTC. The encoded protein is CASSRLAGQRGETQYF.

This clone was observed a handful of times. The CDR3 DNA reads as TGTGCCAGCAGTTTAAGTCTCGGACGGTATGGCTACACCTTC. This sequence encodes CASSLSLGRYGYTF. The V and J genes are TRBV27 and TRBJ1-2; no reliable D call. Trimming removed 2 bases at V and 5 bases at J, with 12 bases between. This CDR3 contains 14 residues. The V gene's germline CDR1 is MNHEY and CDR2 SMNVEV (reference sequence).

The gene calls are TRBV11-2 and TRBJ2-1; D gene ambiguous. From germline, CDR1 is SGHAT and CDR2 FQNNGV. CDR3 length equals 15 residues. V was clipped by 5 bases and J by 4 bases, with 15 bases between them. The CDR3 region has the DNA TGTGCCAGCAGCCCCCCGTACCCCCTTTACAATGAGCAGTTCTTC. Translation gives CASSPPYPLYNEQFF.

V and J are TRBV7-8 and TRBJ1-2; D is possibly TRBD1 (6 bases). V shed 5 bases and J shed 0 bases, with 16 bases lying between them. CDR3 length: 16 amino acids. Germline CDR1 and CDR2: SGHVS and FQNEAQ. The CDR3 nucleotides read TGTGCCAGCAGCAAAGGTGGGGGCCAATCTAACTATGGCTACACCTTC. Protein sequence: CASSKGGGQSNYGYTF. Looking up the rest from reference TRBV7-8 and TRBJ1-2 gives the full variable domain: GAGVSQSPRYKVAKRGQDVALRCDPISGHVSLFWYQQALGQGPEFLTYFQNEAQLDKSGLPSDRFFAERPEGSVSTLKIQRTQQEDSAVYLCASSKGGGQSNYGYTFGSGTRLTVV.

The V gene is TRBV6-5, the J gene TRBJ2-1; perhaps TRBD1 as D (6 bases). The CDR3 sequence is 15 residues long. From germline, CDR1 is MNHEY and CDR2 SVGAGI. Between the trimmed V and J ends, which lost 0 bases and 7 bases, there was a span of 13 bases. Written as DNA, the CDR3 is TGTGCCAGCAGTTACTCAGTCCAGGGGCGGAATGAGCAGTTCTTC. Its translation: CASSYSVQGRNEQFF.

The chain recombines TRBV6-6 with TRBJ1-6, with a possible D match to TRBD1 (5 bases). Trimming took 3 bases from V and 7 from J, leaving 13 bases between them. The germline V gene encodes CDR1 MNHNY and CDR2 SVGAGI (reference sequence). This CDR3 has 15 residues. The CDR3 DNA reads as TGTGCCAGCAGTTATGAGGGACGGCCGAATTCACCCCTCCACTTT. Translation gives CASSYEGRPNSPLHF.

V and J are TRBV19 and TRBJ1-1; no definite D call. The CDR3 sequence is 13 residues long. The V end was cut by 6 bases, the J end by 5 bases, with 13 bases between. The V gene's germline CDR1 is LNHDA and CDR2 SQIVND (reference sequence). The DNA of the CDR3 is TGTGCCAGTAGCCAGGACGGCAGGACTGAAGCTTTCTTT. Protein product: CASSQDGRTEAFF.

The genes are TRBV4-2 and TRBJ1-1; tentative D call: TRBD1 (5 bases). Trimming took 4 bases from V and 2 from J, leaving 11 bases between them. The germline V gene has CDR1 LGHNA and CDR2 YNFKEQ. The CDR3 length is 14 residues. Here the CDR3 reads CASSPGGTNTEAFF. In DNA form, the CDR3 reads TGTGCCAGCAGCCCGGGGGGTACAAACACTGAAGCTTTCTTT.

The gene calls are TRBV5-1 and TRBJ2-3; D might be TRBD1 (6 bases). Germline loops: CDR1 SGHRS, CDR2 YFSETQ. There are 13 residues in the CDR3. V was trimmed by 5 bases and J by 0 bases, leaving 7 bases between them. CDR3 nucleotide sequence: TGCGCCAGCAGAGGGGGTAGCACAGATACGCAGTATTTT. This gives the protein CASRGGSTDTQYF. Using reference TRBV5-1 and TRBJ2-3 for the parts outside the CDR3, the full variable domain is KAGVTQTPRYLIKTRGQQVTLSCSPISGHRSVSWYQQTPGQGLQFLFEYFSETQRNKGNFPGRFSGRQFSNSRSEMNVSTLELGDSALYLCASRGGSTDTQYFGPGTRLTVL.

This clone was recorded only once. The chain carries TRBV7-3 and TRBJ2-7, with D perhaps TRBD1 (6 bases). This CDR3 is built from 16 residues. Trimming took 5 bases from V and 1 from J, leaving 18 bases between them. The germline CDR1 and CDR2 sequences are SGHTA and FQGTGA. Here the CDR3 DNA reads TGTGCCAGCAGCGAGAGAACAGGGAGCCCTTCCTACGAGCAGTACTTC. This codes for CASSERTGSPSYEQYF.

CDR3 DNA sequence: TGTGCCAGCAGTTTAGGGTTCAGGGCGGAAGCTTTCTTT. Protein: CASSLGFRAEAFF. The chain couples TRBV27 to TRBJ1-1; the D gene is possibly TRBD1 (5 bases). The CDR3 sequence is 13 residues long. V shed 2 bases and J shed 8 bases, with 12 bases lying between them. The germline CDR1 and CDR2 sequences are MNHEY and SMNVEV (reference sequence).

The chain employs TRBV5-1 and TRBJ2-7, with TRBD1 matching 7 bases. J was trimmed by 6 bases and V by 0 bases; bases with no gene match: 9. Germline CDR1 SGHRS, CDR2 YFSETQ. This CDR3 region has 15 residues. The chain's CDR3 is CASSLVAGGSREQYF. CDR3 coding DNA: TGCGCCAGCAGCTTGGTCGCAGGGGGTTCGCGCGAGCAGTACTTC.